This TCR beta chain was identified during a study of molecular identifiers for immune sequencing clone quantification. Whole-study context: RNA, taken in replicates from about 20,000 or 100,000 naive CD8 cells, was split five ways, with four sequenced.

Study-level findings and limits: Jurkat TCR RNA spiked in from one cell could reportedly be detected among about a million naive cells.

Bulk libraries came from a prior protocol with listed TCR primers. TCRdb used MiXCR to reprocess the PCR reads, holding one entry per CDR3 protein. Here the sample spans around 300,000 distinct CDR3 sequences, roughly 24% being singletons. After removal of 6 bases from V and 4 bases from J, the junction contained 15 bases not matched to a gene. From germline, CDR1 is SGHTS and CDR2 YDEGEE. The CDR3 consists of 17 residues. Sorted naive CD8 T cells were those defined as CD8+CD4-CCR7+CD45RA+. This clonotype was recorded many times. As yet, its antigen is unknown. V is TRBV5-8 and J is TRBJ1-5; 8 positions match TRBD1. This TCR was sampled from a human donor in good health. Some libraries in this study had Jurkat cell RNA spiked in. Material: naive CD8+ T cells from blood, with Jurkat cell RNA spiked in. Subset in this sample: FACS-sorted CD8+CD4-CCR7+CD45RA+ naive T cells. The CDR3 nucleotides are TGTGCCAGCACCGGGTACCCCCCGGGACAGGCAAATCAGCCCCAGCATTTT. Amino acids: CASTGYPPGQANQPQHF.